These 31 T cell receptor beta chains share one sample of origin, sequenced in a study of breast tumors, draining lymph nodes, adjacent tissues. TCRdb reprocessed the multiplex PCR reads with MiXCR, giving one entry per CDR3 protein. The data hold 150,000 or so distinct CDR3 sequences, with around 33% observed a single time. Breast cancer patients provided tissue from their axillary draining lymph nodes. The specimen was axillary lymph node tissue. The receptors derive from a female donor with breast cancer. Some clones in this sample may be carry-over from other donors' samples.

This clonotype was seen repeatedly, ten times or more. This rearrangement joins TRBV11-2 to TRBJ2-5, with TRBD2 as a possible D gene (5 bases). The CDR3 loop spans 13 amino acids. CDR1 and CDR2 from the germline V gene are SGHAT and FQNNGV. With 1 base removed from V and 3 bases from J, the gap between germline ends came to 6 bases. The CDR3 DNA is TGTGCCAGCAGCTTAGTCGGGAAAGAGACCCAGTACTTC. Encoded protein: CASSLVGKETQYF. The full variable domain, its missing parts supplied by reference TRBV11-2 and TRBJ2-5, is EAGVAQSPRYKIIEKRQSVAFWCNPISGHATLYWYQQILGQGPKLLIQFQNNGVVDDSQLPKDRFSAERLKGVDSTLKIQPAKLEDSAVYLCASSLVGKETQYFGPGTRLLVL.

This chain joins TRBV20-1 and TRBJ2-5, with 8 bases aligning to TRBD1. CDR1 and CDR2 (germline): DFQATT, SNEGSKA (reference sequence). The CDR3 runs 13 residues. The V and J ends lost 2 bases and 4 bases, in that order; junction bases with no gene match: 3. The CDR3 DNA sequence: TGCAGTGCTAGACGGACAGGGCGAGAGACCCAGTACTTC. This sequence encodes CSARRTGRETQYF.

Comments on this clonotype: At one boundary the junction diverges from the germline segment, which might be a read error. V usage is TRBV7-3 and J usage is TRBJ2-3; 12 bases match TRBD2. CDR1 is SGHTA and CDR2 is FQGTGA in the germline V gene. This CDR3 comprises 17 residues. CDR3 in DNA: TGTGCCAGCAGCCCCGGGGCTAGCGGGAGGGCCGGAGATGCGCAGTATTTT. Translated, it gives CASSPGASGRAGDAQYF.

This clonotype turned up a few times. A single base separates this from a much larger clone, so it may be a read error. The J gene is TRBJ2-7, the V gene TRBV20-1; 7 bases agree with TRBD1. Germline loops: CDR1 DFQATT, CDR2 SNEGSKA (reference sequence). The CDR3 runs 14 residues. CDR3 in amino acids: CSARGVTGSSEQYF. CDR3 sequence (DNA): TGCAGTGCTAGAGGGGTGACAGGGTCCTCCGAGCAGTACTTC.

As to this clonotype: The junction departs from germline at one end; a sequencing error may be responsible. The chain links TRBV5-4 to TRBJ2-7; D unresolved. CDR1 is SGHNT and CDR2 is YYREEE in the germline V gene (reference sequence). The CDR3 runs 15 residues. The CDR3 region is CTSSLAGLRNYGQYF. For the CDR3, the DNA is TGTACCAGCAGCTTGGCCGGGCTACGAAACTACGGGCAGTACTTC.

This clonotype was found many times. The rearrangement uses TRBV4-1 and TRBJ2-7; TRBD1 matches 12 bases. This CDR3 comprises 14 residues. The germline V gene encodes CDR1 MGHRA and CDR2 YSYEKL. After removal of 4 bases from V and 5 bases from J, the junction contained 3 bases not matched to a gene. CDR3 residues: CASSRDRGRDEQYF. Written as DNA, the CDR3 is TGCGCCAGCAGCCGGGACAGGGGGCGCGACGAGCAGTACTTC.

This clonotype was seen a few times. A single base separates this from a much larger clone, so it may be a read error. The CDR3 loop reads CASSLAQPLTDTQYF. As DNA, the CDR3 is TGTGCCAGCAGCTTGGCTCAGCCACTTACAGATACGCAGTATTTT. The chain uses TRBV5-4 and TRBJ2-3; D not resolved. The germline V gene encodes CDR1 SGHNT and CDR2 YYREEE (reference sequence). The length of the CDR3 is 15 residues. Trimming left V 0 bases short and J 3 bases short, with 11 bases between. Drawing the rest from reference TRBV5-4 and TRBJ2-3, the complete variable domain is ETGVTQSPTHLIKTRGQQVTLRCSSQSGHNTVSWYQQALGQGPQFIFQYYREEENGRGNFPPRFSGLQFPNYSSELNVNALELDDSALYLCASSLAQPLTDTQYFGPGTRLTVL.

The CDR3 spells CASSTFGTGANTEAFF. The CDR3 coding sequence is TGTGCCAGTAGTACATTCGGGACAGGGGCGAACACTGAAGCTTTCTTT. J is TRBJ1-1 and V is TRBV19; 10 positions match TRBD1. J gave up 1 base and V 4 bases, and 6 bases lay outside the gene matches. Looked up from germline, CDR1 is LNHDA and CDR2 is SQIVND (reference sequence). The CDR3 has 16 residues.

Comment on this clonotype: A read error is possible here, since a much larger clone lies one base away. This chain connects TRBV6-5 to TRBJ2-1, with 7 positions matching TRBD2. The germline gives CDR1 MNHEY, CDR2 SVGAGI. The CDR3 has 19 amino acids. CDR3 in amino acids: CTSSYSVRGRLYGGNEQFF. The CDR3 DNA follows: TGTACCAGCAGTTACTCAGTTCGAGGGAGACTCTACGGGGGGAATGAGCAGTTCTTC.

At least ten counts were recorded for this clonotype. The rearrangement joins TRBV6-5 to TRBJ1-5; D ambiguous. Germline CDR1 reads MNHEY; CDR2 reads SVGAGI. V lost 4 bases and J 0 bases, leaving 10 bases between the germline ends. CDR3 length: 15 residues. The CDR3 protein is CASSFGIYSNQPQHF. In nucleotides, the CDR3 is TGTGCCAGCAGTTTTGGGATATATAGCAATCAGCCCCAGCATTTT.

Ten or more counts support this clonotype. The V call is TRBV11-2, the J call TRBJ2-4; D gene uncertain. V lost 2 bases, J lost 5 bases, and 10 bases lay in between. The CDR3 totals 14 residues. Germline V gene sequence: CDR1 SGHAT, CDR2 FQNNGV. The CDR3 region is CASSLKWAENIQYF. DNA for the CDR3: TGTGCCAGCAGCTTAAAATGGGCAGAAAACATTCAGTACTTC. Variable domain in full (rest from reference TRBV11-2 and TRBJ2-4): EAGVAQSPRYKIIEKRQSVAFWCNPISGHATLYWYQQILGQGPKLLIQFQNNGVVDDSQLPKDRFSAERLKGVDSTLKIQPAKLEDSAVYLCASSLKWAENIQYFGAGTRLSVL.

This sequence joins TRBV12-3 or TRBV12-4 and TRBJ2-7, with 9 nucleotides matching TRBD1. The CDR3 length is 14 residues. Trimming removed 5 bases from V and 12 bases from J; junction bases left unmatched: 14. The CDR3 bases are TGTGCCAGCAGTCTCCAGACAGGGGGGGAGGAGTCGTACTTC. The encoded protein is CASSLQTGGEESYF.

This clonotype came up a few times. This chain uses TRBV5-6 with TRBJ2-1; D remains ambiguous. The CDR3 contains 12 residues. V was trimmed by 1 base and J by 9 bases, leaving 8 bases between them. Germline V gene sequence: CDR1 SGHDT, CDR2 YYEEEE. CDR3 bases: TGTGCCAGCAGCTTGTATAACACTGAGCAGTTCTTC. Translated, it gives CASSLYNTEQFF.

This clonotype was observed a single time. The CDR3 does not end in the conserved phenylalanine or tryptophan, so this is likely a read error. J is TRBJ1-4 and V is TRBV4-1, with no clear D. Trimming took off 1 base at V and 2 bases at J, with 11 bases between the two ends. There are 16 residues in the CDR3. Looked up from germline, CDR1 is MGHRA and CDR2 is YSYEKL. CDR3 region: CASSQVMDGTNEKLFL. The CDR3 DNA reads as TGCGCCAGCAGCCAAGTAATGGATGGGACTAATGAAAAACTGTTTCTT.

Many counts were recorded for this clonotype. The rearrangement joins TRBV6-2 or TRBV6-3 to TRBJ2-7; a weak D match, TRBD1 (6 bases). The CDR3 totals 13 residues. The V gene lost 6 bases and the J gene lost 4 bases, with 13 bases spanning the gap. Germline assignment: CDR1 MNHEY and CDR2 SVGEGT. The CDR3 DNA sequence: TGTGCCAGCAGGAAGGCTGACAGGTACGAGCAGTACTTC. As protein: CASRKADRYEQYF.

The table lists this clonotype with many counts. The V gene is TRBV20-1, the J gene TRBJ1-6; perhaps TRBD1 as D (6 bases). V was cut by 3 bases and J by 9 bases, with 18 bases left in between. In germline, CDR1 is DFQATT, CDR2 SNEGSKA (reference sequence). The CDR3 is 15 residues long. This CDR3 is CSASTGTTNGSPLHF. The CDR3 nucleotides are TGCAGTGCTAGTACTGGGACAACCAACGGTTCACCCCTCCACTTT.

The rearrangement uses TRBV7-2 and TRBJ2-3; 7 positions match TRBD2. V lost 1 base to trimming and J lost 0 bases; unmatched junction nucleotides: 4. Germline V lookup: CDR1 SGHTA, CDR2 FQGNSA. The CDR3 runs to 16 residues. The DNA for the CDR3 is TGTGCCAGCAGCTTAGGCGTGGGGGGGAGCACAGATACGCAGTATTTT. This sequence encodes CASSLGVGGSTDTQYF. Using reference TRBV7-2 and TRBJ2-3 for the parts outside the CDR3, the full variable domain is GAGVSQSPSNKVTEKGKDVELRCDPISGHTALYWYRQSLGQGLEFLIYFQGNSAPDKSGLPSDRFSAERTGGSVSTLTIQRTQQEDSAVYLCASSLGVGGSTDTQYFGPGTRLTVL.

This clonotype has ten or more counts. The chain recombines TRBV6-2 or TRBV6-3 with TRBJ1-2, with 7 bases that match TRBD1. Germline loops: CDR1 MNHEY, CDR2 SVGEGT. J was trimmed by 5 bases and V by 7 bases; bases with no gene match: 10. The CDR3 spans 14 residues. The CDR3 protein is CASNKMGQTYGYTF. The CDR3 nucleotides are TGTGCCAGCAACAAGATGGGACAGACATATGGCTACACCTTC.

This clonotype was counted ten times or more. J is TRBJ2-1 and V is TRBV5-1; possibly TRBD1 for D (7 bases). V was cut by 2 bases and J by 1 base, with 16 bases left in between. Germline lookup yields CDR1 SGHRS and CDR2 YFSETQ. This CDR3 contains 17 residues. The chain's CDR3 is CASSFQGGQGSYNEQFF. CDR3 nucleotides: TGCGCCAGCAGCTTTCAGGGGGGTCAAGGTTCCTACAATGAGCAGTTCTTC.

The genes are TRBV9 and TRBJ1-2, with 8 bases aligning to TRBD1. The CDR3 contains 15 residues. The germline V gene has CDR1 SGDLS and CDR2 YYNGEE. V trimming: 0 bases; J trimming: 8 bases; junction bases outside the gene matches: 9. CDR3 in DNA: TGTGCCAGCAGCGTAGTCCCAGGGGGCGGAGAAGGCTACACCTTC. Protein sequence: CASSVVPGGGEGYTF. The complete variable domain, with remaining parts taken from reference TRBV9 and TRBJ1-2, reads DSGVTQTPKHLITATGQRVTLRCSPRSGDLSVYWYQQSLDQGLQFLIQYYNGEERAKGNILERFSAQQFPDLHSELNLSSLELGDSALYFCASSVVPGGGEGYTFGSGTRLTVV.

At least ten counts were recorded for this clonotype. The chain links TRBV15 to TRBJ2-3; possibly TRBD1 for D (5 bases). The ends were cut back, 3 bases at V and 1 base at J, with 8 bases in the middle. CDR3 length: 14 amino acids. Germline assignment: CDR1 LNHNV and CDR2 YYDKDF (reference sequence). As DNA, the CDR3 is TGTGCCACCAGCAGGCAGGGCGGCACAGATACGCAGTATTTT. This translates into CATSRQGGTDTQYF. The full variable domain, rest sourced from reference TRBV15 and TRBJ2-3, is DAMVIQNPRYQVTQFGKPVTLSCSQTLNHNVMYWYQQKSSQAPKLLFHYYDKDFNNEADTPDNFQSRRPNTSFCFLDIRSPGLGDTAMYLCATSRQGGTDTQYFGPGTRLTVL.

Remarks on this clonotype: No conserved phenylalanine or tryptophan ends this CDR3, so it is likely a read error. J is TRBJ2-2 and V is TRBV6-1; TRBD1 or TRBD2 may be the D gene (5 bases each). The V and J ends lost 3 bases and 3 bases respectively, with 17 bases between them. Germline V gives CDR1 MNHNS, CDR2 SASEGT. The CDR3 is 17 amino acids. CDR3 DNA: TGTGCCAGCAGTGAGTGGGTCTGGGGGAGCGACACCGGGGAGCTGTTTCTT. The encoded protein is CASSEWVWGSDTGELFL.

Concerning this clonotype: A much larger clone lies one base from this, so it may be a read error. The rearrangement uses TRBV11-2 and TRBJ2-7, with 10 nucleotides matching TRBD1. Germline V gene lookup returns CDR1 SGHAT and CDR2 FQNNGV. The CDR3 extends over 13 amino acids. Trimming removed 6 bases from V and 6 bases from J; junction bases left unmatched: 5. DNA for the CDR3: TGTGCCAGCAGGAGACAGGGGGCCTCCGAGCAGTACTTC. It yields the protein CASRRQGASEQYF. Supplemented by reference TRBV11-2 and TRBJ2-7, the full variable domain reads EAGVAQSPRYKIIEKRQSVAFWCNPISGHATLYWYQQILGQGPKLLIQFQNNGVVDDSQLPKDRFSAERLKGVDSTLKIQPAKLEDSAVYLCASRRQGASEQYFGPGTRLTVT.

This clonotype was detected many times. The V gene is TRBV20-1, the J gene TRBJ1-2, with 7 bases identical to TRBD1. V dropped 7 bases and J dropped 5; count of bases not matched to a gene: 13. The CDR3 consists of 14 residues. CDR1 and CDR2 (germline): DFQATT, SNEGSKA (reference sequence). The CDR3 sequence is CSVGQARGIYGYTF. In DNA, the CDR3 is TGCAGTGTCGGACAGGCCAGGGGTATATATGGCTACACCTTC.

In the case of this clonotype: Germline is not matched at one junction end, which may reflect a read error. The chain recombines TRBV7-9 with TRBJ1-3; D remains unclear. CDR1 and CDR2 (germline): SEHNR, FQNEAQ (reference sequence). This CDR3 comprises 15 residues. CDR3 bases: TGTGCCAGCAGCCCCTGGATAGGCTCTGGAGACACCATATATTTT. Translation gives CASSPWIGSGDTIYF.

This clonotype was picked up many times. The J gene is TRBJ1-5, the V gene TRBV7-9; TRBD1 aligns across 7 bases. The CDR3 has 14 amino acids. Per the germline V gene, CDR1 is SEHNR and CDR2 is FQNEAQ (reference sequence). V lost 5 bases, J lost 4 bases, and 5 bases stayed unmatched. CDR3: CASSPPGQNQPQHF. In nucleotides, the CDR3 is TGTGCCAGCAGCCCACCGGGACAGAATCAGCCCCAGCATTTT.

This clonotype appeared many times. The chain has TRBV10-3 and TRBJ2-7, with 8 nucleotides matching TRBD1. The V and J ends lost 1 base and 0 bases, in that order; junction bases with no gene match: 5. Germline CDR1 ENHRY, CDR2 SYGVKD. The CDR3 has 16 amino acids. In nucleotides, the CDR3 is TGTGCCATCAGTGAGTGGAGGGACAGGAACTCCTACGAGCAGTACTTC. Protein product: CAISEWRDRNSYEQYF.

The chain employs TRBV7-3 and TRBJ1-1; D is uncertain. V dropped 4 bases and J dropped 2 bases, with 8 bases sitting between them. CDR1 is SGHTA, CDR2 FQGTGA, per germline. The CDR3 runs to 13 residues. The DNA of the CDR3 is TGTGCCAGCAGCTCTTGGGCAAACACTGAAGCTTTCTTT. Translation: CASSSWANTEAFF.

The table lists this clonotype with many counts. CDR3 region: CASSYLGTGVYNEQFF. CDR3 DNA: TGTGCCAGCAGTTATCTCGGGACAGGGGTGTACAATGAGCAGTTCTTC. The V gene is TRBV6-5, the J gene TRBJ2-1; 10 bases align to TRBD1. J was trimmed by 4 bases and V by 3 bases; bases with no gene match: 6. CDR3 length: 16 amino acids. CDR1 and CDR2 from the germline V gene are MNHEY and SVGAGI.

Comment on this clonotype: Without the conserved terminal phenylalanine or tryptophan, this CDR3 likely stems from a read error. The chain recombines TRBV19 with TRBJ2-7; a possible D gene is TRBD2 (5 bases). The germline V and J ends were trimmed by 5 bases and 4 bases, with 21 bases remaining between them. The CDR3 totals 16 residues. CDR1 and CDR2 from the germline V gene are LNHDA and SQIVND (reference sequence). In DNA form, the CDR3 reads TGTGCCAGTAGTTTGGGAGACGCAGCGATCCCGTACGAGCAGTACCTC. It yields the protein CASSLGDAAIPYEQYL.

This clonotype has just a few counts. The conserved closing phenylalanine or tryptophan is absent in this CDR3, likely reflecting a read error. The chain joins TRBV5-1 to TRBJ2-5; D is perhaps TRBD1 or TRBD2 (5 bases each). CDR3 length: 16 residues. Between the trimmed V and J ends, which lost 1 base and 5 bases, there was a span of 18 bases. Germline CDR1 is SGHRS and CDR2 is YFSETQ. The CDR3: CASSLNQRGVGETQYL. The CDR3 DNA sequence: TGCGCCAGCAGCTTGAACCAGAGGGGAGTCGGTGAGACCCAGTACCTC.